The clone carrying this T cell receptor (beta chain) was counted ten times or more. Its antigen is not known. The sample is drawn from a study of neurological immune-mediated disorders. Trimming removed 4 bases from V and 5 bases from J, with 8 bases in between. The CDR3 is 13 amino acids. Germline CDR1 reads MGHRA; CDR2 reads YSYEKL. Preparation of the unsorted libraries drew on 2 million PBMCs stored at -80 C. Study-wide points: In HTLV-1-associated myelopathy, TCR clonal expansion was greatest, and in multiple sclerosis it was least, below healthy controls. Private repertoires in all groups were suggested by the absence of shared CDR3 amino acid sequences among expanded clones across subjects.

The team produced cDNA through 5'RACE using 10-nucleotide random UMIs. TCRdb reprocessed the 5' RACE reads with MiXCR, giving one entry per CDR3 protein. In the table there are about 32,000 distinct CDR3 sequences, approximately 4.2% of which are singletons. The gene calls are TRBV4-1 and TRBJ1-4; D not certain. Sample: PBMCs. The origin of this receptor is a man between 25 and 39 years old with multiple sclerosis. The CDR3 nucleotides read TGCGCCAGCAGCCCTACAGTAAATGAAAAACTGTTTTTT. This gives the protein CASSPTVNEKLFF.